A single sample gave rise to the 19 T cell receptor beta chains below, sequenced in a study of T cells in Graves' hyperthyroidism and ophthalmopathy. Amplification of TCR beta CDR3 regions used RNA as the template. First-round RT-PCR targeting the TCR CDR3 was performed with the HTBI primer set. TCRdb called the multiplex PCR reads again in MiXCR, with one record for every CDR3 protein. This sample has about 600,000 distinct CDR3 sequences, with around 16% found just once. Sequenced sample: blood. These receptors were obtained from a woman aged 35 to 49 with Graves' ophthalmopathy.

The CDR3: CASSQTKLAVPYNEQFF. Here the CDR3 DNA reads TGCGCCAGCAGCCAGACTAAGCTAGCGGTACCCTACAATGAGCAGTTCTTC. The J gene is TRBJ2-1, the V gene TRBV4-1; 7 bases align to TRBD2. The CDR3 runs to 17 residues. Germline V gene sequence: CDR1 MGHRA, CDR2 YSYEKL. V lost 3 bases to trimming and J lost 2 bases; unmatched junction nucleotides: 10.

This clonotype was counted between two and nine times. The chain carries TRBV7-9 and TRBJ1-2; no definite D call. Germline V CDR1 and CDR2: SEHNR, FQNEAQ (reference sequence). CDR3 length: 14 amino acids. Trimming stripped 1 base from V and 1 base from J, with 7 bases between. Here the CDR3 DNA reads TGTGCCAGCAGCTTAGTCGGGGATAACTATGGCTACACCTTC. It yields the protein CASSLVGDNYGYTF.

V usage is TRBV20-1 and J usage is TRBJ2-7; TRBD1 agrees at 7 bases. Germline V gives CDR1 DFQATT, CDR2 SNEGSKA (reference sequence). The CDR3 extends over 14 amino acids. V was clipped by 3 bases and J by 5 bases; unmatched bases: 10. The CDR3 loop reads CSASNYGQANEQYF. CDR3 nucleotides: TGCAGTGCTAGCAATTACGGACAGGCTAACGAGCAGTACTTC.

A few counts support this clonotype. J is TRBJ2-3 and V is TRBV9, with TRBD2 identical over 10 bases. This CDR3 has 17 amino acids. From germline, CDR1 is SGDLS and CDR2 YYNGEE. V was clipped by 4 bases and J by 2 bases; unmatched bases: 10. CDR3 sequence reads: CASSYSPSGGVTDTQYF. CDR3 bases: TGTGCCAGCAGCTATAGCCCCAGCGGGGGGGTCACAGATACGCAGTATTTT.

This clonotype was seen only a few times. The rearrangement joins TRBV29-1 to TRBJ1-1, with TRBD1 as a possible D gene (6 bases). The CDR3 has 14 residues. In germline, CDR1 is SQVTM, CDR2 ANQGSEA. The V end lost 4 bases, the J end lost 2 bases, and 14 bases lay between the germline ends. In DNA, the CDR3 is TGCAGCGTTGGGGGGGGGACATACAACACTGAAGCTTTCTTT. Translating it yields CSVGGGTYNTEAFF.

This clonotype has at least ten counts. The chain has TRBV30 and TRBJ2-5; TRBD2 matches 8 bases. This CDR3 is built from 14 residues. With V trimmed by 7 bases and J by 1 base, 8 bases remained unmatched. The germline V gene has CDR1 GTSNPN and CDR2 SVGIG (reference sequence). DNA for the CDR3: TGTGCCTTTGGCGGGGGGCTTTCCCAAGAGACCCAGTACTTC. Protein sequence: CAFGGGLSQETQYF.

The chain recombines TRBV15 with TRBJ1-6, with 8 bases aligning to TRBD1. Germline-derived CDR1 and CDR2 are LNHNV and YYDKDF (reference sequence). The J segment lost 10 bases and the V segment lost 3 bases, leaving 8 bases of the junction unmatched. The CDR3 loop spans 15 amino acids. The CDR3 bases are TGTGCCACCAGCAGGGGAGACAGGGGTATATCACCCCTCCACTTT. Its protein product is CATSRGDRGISPLHF.

Notes on this clonotype: Given a much more abundant clone one base away, this may be a read error. The chain has TRBV11-3 and TRBJ2-5, with TRBD1 matching 7 bases. There are 16 residues in the CDR3. Losses at the gene ends were 10 bases for V and 3 bases for J; bases not matched to a gene: 17. Germline CDR1 is SGHNT and CDR2 is YENEEA. This CDR3 is CATPSRATGKKETQYF. The DNA for the CDR3 is TGTGCCACCCCCAGTCGGGCGACAGGGAAGAAAGAGACCCAGTACTTC.

This clonotype occurred a few times. One end of the junction is discordant with germline, which a read error may explain. The J gene is TRBJ1-1, the V gene TRBV30; D perhaps matches TRBD1 (5 bases). The CDR3 runs 14 residues. Germline CDR1 is GTSNPN and CDR2 is SVGIG (reference sequence). DNA of the CDR3: TGTGCCTGGGACCTCCTAGGGACGGACACTGAAACTTTCTTT. It specifies CAWDLLGTDTETFF.

Worth noting for this clonotype: An end of the junction does not agree with germline; a read error may underlie this. This sequence joins TRBV12-3 or TRBV12-4 and TRBJ2-5; no reliable D call. CDR3 length: 16 residues. This CDR3 is CASSRDLYRPQKTQYF. Here the CDR3 DNA reads TGTGCCAGCAGCCGAGACCTCTACAGACCCCAAAAGACCCAGTACTTC.

This clonotype occurred many times. V and J are TRBV3-1 and TRBJ2-1; D is uncertain. Trimming removed 3 bases at V and 7 bases at J, with 10 bases between. The CDR3 runs to 13 residues. Germline V CDR1 and CDR2: LGHDT, YNNKEL (reference sequence). CDR3 amino acids: CASSHPPRNEQFF. The CDR3 DNA is TGTGCCAGCAGCCACCCCCCGCGAAATGAGCAGTTCTTC.

The chain employs TRBV3-1 and TRBJ2-3; weak D call: TRBD2 (5 bases). The germline CDR1 and CDR2 sequences are LGHDT and YNNKEL (reference sequence). CDR3 length: 12 amino acids. V was shortened by 3 bases and J by 8 bases, with 9 bases between the two germline ends. The CDR3: CASSQWGATQYF. DNA of the CDR3: TGTGCCAGCAGCCAGTGGGGAGCTACGCAGTATTTT.

Many counts were recorded for this clonotype. The chain is built from TRBV2 and TRBJ2-1; maybe TRBD1 (5 bases). The CDR3 extends over 11 amino acids. Germline CDR1 reads SNHLY; CDR2 reads FYNNEI. V was clipped by 6 bases and J by 9 bases, with 9 bases between them. CDR3 DNA: TGTGCCAGCAGGGGGCGCGGTGAGCAGTTCTTC. Protein sequence: CASRGRGEQFF. Using reference TRBV2 and TRBJ2-1 for the parts outside the CDR3, the full variable domain is EPEVTQTPSHQVTQMGQEVILRCVPISNHLYFYWYRQILGQKVEFLVSFYNNEISEKSEIFDDQFSVERPDGSNFTLKIRSTKLEDSAMYFCASRGRGEQFFGPGTRLTVL.

This clonotype showed up many times. This chain connects TRBV5-1 to TRBJ1-6; tentatively, D is TRBD1 (6 bases). Germline V gives CDR1 SGHRS, CDR2 YFSETQ. The V and J ends lost 0 bases and 9 bases respectively, with 19 bases between them. The CDR3 has 17 amino acids. The CDR3 coding sequence is TGCGCCAGCAGCTTGGTTGTCAGCCAACGAGGGGGTTCACCCCTCCACTTT. This sequence encodes CASSLVVSQRGGSPLHF.

This clonotype was observed a few times. The chain couples TRBV19 to TRBJ1-2; 7 bases align to TRBD1. J gave up 4 bases and V 7 bases, and 12 bases lay outside the gene matches. Per the germline V gene, CDR1 is LNHDA and CDR2 is SQIVND (reference sequence). The CDR3 is made up of 15 amino acids. This CDR3 is CASTSAGGQPYGYTF. CDR3 nucleotides: TGTGCCAGTACCTCAGCAGGGGGACAGCCCTATGGCTACACCTTC.

This clonotype was observed many times. The J gene is TRBJ2-5, the V gene TRBV7-8, with D perhaps being TRBD1 or TRBD2 (6 bases each). The germline V gene has CDR1 SGHVS and CDR2 FQNEAQ. The germline V and J ends were trimmed by 6 bases and 4 bases, with 9 bases remaining between them. This CDR3 region has 12 residues. The CDR3 nucleotides are TGTGCCAGCAGGGGGGGCAGAGAGACCCAGTACTTC. This codes for CASRGGRETQYF. The full variable domain, in which reference TRBV7-8 and TRBJ2-5 provide the parts outside the CDR3, is GAGVSQSPRYKVAKRGQDVALRCDPISGHVSLFWYQQALGQGPEFLTYFQNEAQLDKSGLPSDRFFAERPEGSVSTLKIQRTQQEDSAVYLCASRGGRETQYFGPGTRLLVL.

This clonotype has at least ten counts. The rearrangement uses TRBV2 and TRBJ2-2; 9 bases line up with TRBD2. The germline V gene encodes CDR1 SNHLY and CDR2 FYNNEI. V shed 8 bases, J shed 7 bases, and the junction held 8 bases outside the gene matches. The CDR3 spans 14 residues. The CDR3 bases are TGTGCCAGCCTAGAGCGGGAGGATAACGGGGAGCTGTTTTTT. Translated: CASLEREDNGELFF.

The chain employs TRBV5-8 and TRBJ1-5; D perhaps matches TRBD1 (5 bases). The CDR3 contains 17 residues. Trimming cost V 4 bases and J 0 bases, with 17 bases left between them. The germline gives CDR1 SGHTS, CDR2 YDEGEE. The CDR3 spells CASSPGQGMFSNQPQHF. CDR3 DNA: TGTGCCAGCAGCCCTGGGCAGGGAATGTTTAGCAATCAGCCCCAGCATTTT.

This clonotype was counted ten times or more. J is TRBJ2-5 and V is TRBV11-3; the D is unclear. Germline V lookup: CDR1 SGHNT, CDR2 YENEEA. The CDR3 has 14 residues. V was trimmed by 7 bases and J by 0 bases, leaving 12 bases between them. In DNA, the CDR3 is TGTGCCAGCATCAACAAGGGTTACCAAGAGACCCAGTACTTC. Its protein is CASINKGYQETQYF.